This T cell receptor (beta chain) stems from a study of lymphopenia after photon versus proton radiotherapy. General study results and limits: Photon-treated patients lost naive T cells and TCR diversity; proton-treated stayed stable. Oligoclonal CD8+ Temra expansion after nadir drove photon patients' diversity drop. Authors raise, but do not show, better survival with proton therapy.

The CDR3 loop spans 12 amino acids. Germline V lookup: CDR1 GTSNPN, CDR2 SVGIG (reference sequence). The germline V and J ends were trimmed by 3 bases and 0 bases, with 3 bases remaining between them. Remarks on this clone: Its antigen is not known.

Generated by immunoSEQ multiplex PCR, the TCRdb table keeps only in-frame clones and is missing some. The sample lists approximately 150,000 clones; around 85% were seen once. V gene TRBV30 combines with J gene TRBJ2-1; D gene ambiguous. The receptor comes from a man in his fifties with gastric cancer. This material consisted of peripheral blood, taken from a patient treated with photon-based radiotherapy. The CDR3, as DNA: TGTGCCTGGAGGTCCTCCTACAATGAGCAGTTCTTC. This sequence encodes CAWRSSYNEQFF.